The 18 T cell receptor beta chains below come from one sample, sequenced in a study of T cells in Graves' hyperthyroidism and ophthalmopathy (dated by TCRdb to about 2019). To prepare the library, multiplex PCR was applied. Sequenced using an Illumina HiSeq 2000. The TCR beta CDR3 regions were amplified from RNA transcripts. The first round of RT-PCR for the TCR CDR3 was performed with the HTBI primer set and the Qiagen OneStep RT-PCR kit. The public reads were reprocessed in TCRdb via fastp at Q25 and MiXCR, keeping in-frame beta chains. All rows with the same CDR3 protein become a single entry with the most common DNA and genes. The sample table contains hundreds of thousands of distinct CDR3 sequences; only one count was recorded for under 15% of them. The leading ten clones occupy 4% to 5.5% of the sample. Sample: blood. The receptors derive from a woman in her thirties or forties with Graves' ophthalmopathy.

This clonotype has at least ten counts. This sequence joins TRBV9 and TRBJ1-3; 7 nucleotides agree with TRBD1. The germline V gene encodes CDR1 SGDLS and CDR2 YYNGEE. With 2 bases clipped from V and 2 bases from J, the junction kept 1 base outside the gene matches. This CDR3 region has 14 residues. CDR3 residues: CASSVGTAGNTIYF. CDR3 coding DNA: TGTGCCAGCAGCGTTGGGACAGCTGGAAACACCATATATTTT.

This clonotype came up many times. The chain has TRBV6-2 or TRBV6-3 and TRBJ2-7, with 9 nucleotides matching TRBD2. Germline V CDR1 and CDR2: MNHEY, SVGEGT. This CDR3 is 15 amino acids long. V shed 6 bases, J shed 6 bases, and the junction held 12 bases outside the gene matches. The CDR3 bases are TGTGCCAGCAGCTTTCCCTTAGCGGGAGATTTCGAGCAGTACTTC. Amino acids: CASSFPLAGDFEQYF.

This clonotype was seen repeatedly, ten times or more. The chain carries TRBV6-5 and TRBJ2-2; no clear D. Trimming removed 0 bases at V and 12 bases at J, with 11 bases between. The length of the CDR3 is 13 residues. Germline CDR1 reads MNHEY; CDR2 reads SVGAGI. The chain's CDR3 is CASSYSGPTQLFF. The CDR3 coding sequence is TGTGCCAGCAGTTACTCCGGACCCACCCAGCTGTTTTTT.

This clonotype was detected ten times or more. This chain uses TRBV7-9 with TRBJ2-5, with D tentatively TRBD1 or TRBD2 (5 bases each). There are 14 residues in the CDR3. Per the germline V gene, CDR1 is SEHNR and CDR2 is FQNEAQ (reference sequence). The V and J ends lost 4 bases and 5 bases respectively, with 14 bases between them. For the CDR3, the DNA is TGTGCCAGCAGCTATGGGACCCGGCGGGAGACCCAGTACTTC. It encodes CASSYGTRRETQYF.

This clonotype was seen repeatedly, ten times or more. The V gene is TRBV2, the J gene TRBJ2-7; the D gene is possibly TRBD2 (6 bases). CDR1 is SNHLY and CDR2 is FYNNEI in the germline V gene. Trimming removed 0 bases from V and 2 bases from J, with 14 bases in between. The CDR3 has 16 residues. The CDR3 loop is CASSEAPGTHTYEQYF. The DNA for the CDR3 is TGTGCCAGCAGTGAAGCACCGGGGACTCACACCTACGAGCAGTACTTC.

This clonotype occurred many times. This chain uses TRBV6-2 or TRBV6-3 with TRBJ2-7; the match to TRBD2 covers 11 bases. CDR1 and CDR2 from the germline V gene are MNHEY and SVGEGT. CDR3 length: 17 amino acids. The ends lost 4 bases at V and 0 bases at J; junction bases unmatched: 8. In DNA form, the CDR3 reads TGTGCCAGCAGTTCTCTCGGACTAGCGGGTTTCTCCTACGAGCAGTACTTC. Protein sequence: CASSSLGLAGFSYEQYF.

This clonotype was counted many times. CDR3 bases: TGTGCCAGCACCGCCGGGACAGGATATGGCTACACCTTC. Translation: CASTAGTGYGYTF. This chain connects TRBV2 to TRBJ1-2; 8 nucleotides align to TRBD1. The germline V gene has CDR1 SNHLY and CDR2 FYNNEI. The V segment lost 7 bases and the J segment 5 bases; nucleotides outside the gene matches: 6. This CDR3 contains 13 residues. Together with reference TRBV2 and TRBJ1-2, the CDR3 gives the full variable domain: EPEVTQTPSHQVTQMGQEVILRCVPISNHLYFYWYRQILGQKVEFLVSFYNNEISEKSEIFDDQFSVERPDGSNFTLKIRSTKLEDSAMYFCASTAGTGYGYTFGSGTRLTVV.

The V gene is TRBV7-6, the J gene TRBJ1-1; D remains unclear. The ends were cut back, 1 base at V and 5 bases at J, with 14 bases in the middle. Germline CDR1 is SGHVS and CDR2 is FNYEAQ. The CDR3 extends over 15 amino acids. For the CDR3, the DNA is TGTGCCAGCAGCTTAGGGCAGGTCGGGTTGACTGAAGCTTTCTTT. This sequence encodes CASSLGQVGLTEAFF.

The chain couples TRBV28 to TRBJ2-2; 9 bases map to TRBD2. This CDR3 comprises 13 residues. Germline V CDR1 and CDR2: MDHEN, SYDVKM. The ends lost 8 bases at V and 7 bases at J; junction bases unmatched: 5. CDR3 nucleotide sequence: TGTGCCAGCCAAGCGGGGGGAGGCGGGGAGCTGTTTTTT. It translates to CASQAGGGGELFF.

This clonotype was observed at least ten times. The CDR3 here is CASRGANNYGYTF. For the CDR3, the DNA is TGTGCCAGCAGGGGGGCCAATAACTATGGCTACACCTTC. This rearrangement joins TRBV6-1 to TRBJ1-2, with D possibly matching TRBD1 (6 bases). Germline CDR1 is MNHNS and CDR2 is SASEGT. The CDR3 contains 13 residues. Between the trimmed V and J ends, which lost 6 bases and 1 base, there was a span of 9 bases.

V and J are TRBV28 and TRBJ2-7; D not resolved. Germline lookup yields CDR1 MDHEN and CDR2 SYDVKM. This CDR3 has 11 amino acids. V shed 10 bases and J shed 5 bases, with 12 bases lying between them. The CDR3 protein is CATLEGDEQYF. The CDR3, as DNA: TGTGCCACCTTGGAAGGCGACGAGCAGTACTTC.

This clonotype was observed many times. The chain employs TRBV29-1 and TRBJ1-2; 10 positions match TRBD1. This CDR3 region has 12 residues. J gave up 4 bases and V 5 bases, and 1 base lay outside the gene matches. CDR1 is SQVTM and CDR2 is ANQGSEA in the germline V gene. The CDR3 loop reads CSVRQGAYGYTF. The DNA for the CDR3 is TGCAGCGTTCGACAGGGGGCCTATGGCTACACCTTC. Full variable domain (rest looked up from reference TRBV29-1 and TRBJ1-2): SAVISQKPSRDICQRGTSLTIQCQVDSQVTMMFWYRQQPGQSLTLIATANQGSEATYESGFVIDKFPISRPNLTFSTLTVSNMSPEDSSIYLCSVRQGAYGYTFGSGTRLTVV.

This clonotype appeared many times. The chain recombines TRBV28 with TRBJ1-1; D unresolved. This CDR3 region has 12 residues. Looked up from germline, CDR1 is MDHEN and CDR2 is SYDVKM. V was clipped by 1 base and J by 4 bases, with 4 bases between them. The CDR3 here is CASSLYSTEAFF. In DNA, the CDR3 is TGTGCCAGCAGTTTATATAGCACTGAAGCTTTCTTT.

Many counts were recorded for this clonotype. The chain uses TRBV10-3 and TRBJ1-5; D ambiguous. The V end lost 3 bases, the J end lost 4 bases, and 7 bases lay between the germline ends. CDR1 is ENHRY, CDR2 SYGVKD, per germline. The CDR3 is made up of 13 amino acids. For the CDR3, the DNA is TGTGCCATCAGTGATCGTGGTAATCAGCCCCAGCATTTT. It codes for CAISDRGNQPQHF.

The table lists this clonotype with many counts. As DNA, the CDR3 is TGTGCCAGCAGTCCTATTGGACAGGGGAACACCGGGGAGCTGTTTTTT. Translation gives CASSPIGQGNTGELFF. The gene calls are TRBV28 and TRBJ2-2, with 8 bases lining up with TRBD1. Per germline, CDR1 MDHEN and CDR2 SYDVKM. There are 16 residues in the CDR3. The J segment lost 1 base and the V segment lost 5 bases, leaving 6 bases of the junction unmatched.

This clonotype was counted many times. The genes are TRBV2 and TRBJ2-5; TRBD1 agrees at 9 bases. This CDR3 has 13 residues. Trimming took 7 bases from V and 4 from J; bases not matched to a gene: 4. The germline V gene has CDR1 SNHLY and CDR2 FYNNEI. The CDR3 DNA sequence: TGTGCCAGCACGGGACAGGGAACAGAGACCCAGTACTTC. Residues: CASTGQGTETQYF.

This clonotype was picked up a small number of times. The genes are TRBV4-3 and TRBJ2-7, with no clear D. The length of the CDR3 is 13 residues. Trimming took 0 bases from V and 9 from J, leaving 12 bases between them. Germline V gene data show CDR1 as LGHNA and CDR2 as YSLEER. CDR3 nucleotides: TGCGCCAGCAGCCAAGACTACGGCCGGGCGCAGTACTTC. Its translation is CASSQDYGRAQYF.

This clonotype was seen at least ten times. The chain employs TRBV6-2 or TRBV6-3 and TRBJ2-5, with 8 bases that match TRBD2. Germline V lookup: CDR1 MNHEY, CDR2 SVGEGT. V gave up 2 bases and J gave up 5 bases; unmatched junction bases: 22. This CDR3 spans 20 amino acids. The CDR3 coding sequence is TGTGCCAGCAGTTACAGTTGGACTATCAGCGGGAGAGACCCCGGTGAGACCCAGTACTTC. It yields the protein CASSYSWTISGRDPGETQYF.